This TCR beta chain was sequenced during a study of T cell responses to AZD1222 COVID-19 vaccine. The protocol was immunoSEQ multiplex PCR, while the TCRdb copy is restricted to in-frame clones and leaves out a portion. The sample lists 160,000 or so clones, around nine tenths occurring once. The CDR3 has 13 residues. Looked up from germline, CDR1 is SGHRS and CDR2 is YFSETQ. The V and J ends lost 0 bases and 4 bases respectively, with 5 bases between them. This clone showed up just once. The sequencing used peripheral blood, collected 28 days after the second AZD1222 dose. The chain is built from TRBV5-1 and TRBJ1-3; D gene uncertain. The source of this sequence is an adult who received the AZD1222 COVID-19 vaccine. CDR3 nucleotide sequence: TGCGCCAGCAGCTTGGGGCACGGAAACACCATATATTTT. Its translation: CASSLGHGNTIYF.